Listed below are T cell receptor beta chains from one sample, sequenced in a study of CD8 T cell repertoires and HIV-1 epitope variants. Repertoires were generated with immunoSEQ multiplex PCR, while TCRdb's copy carries only in-frame clones and drops some. The sample contains about 3,500 clones, around 60% of which appear only once. These receptors are not linked to any known antigen. The sequenced sample was cultured CD8+ T cells derived from PBMCs. These TCRs come from a male donor with HIV. The CDR3 runs from the conserved cysteine through the conserved F or W.

j_call v_call cdr3_aa
TRBJ1-5 TRBV27 CASSLSARRGGQPQHF
TRBJ2-7 TRBV4-2 CASSRGGEQYF
TRBJ1-5 TRBV28 CASSIRTGNQPQHF
TRBJ2-7 TRBV6-5 CASMGGYEQYF
TRBJ2-5 TRBV14 CASSQGQRQETQYF
TRBJ2-7 TRBV11-2 CASSPGQDYEQYF
TRBJ2-7 TRBV5-6 CASSVVRDRVNEQYF
TRBJ2-7 TRBV28 CASSFSLDEQYF
TRBJ2-2 TRBV5-6 CASSLELAGAGELFF
TRBJ2-7 TRBV28 CASSLTVRMGTSDSYEQYF
TRBJ1-1 TRBV19 CASSIDRTPEAFF
TRBJ2-6 TRBV28 CATGTGSSGANVLTF
TRBJ1-5 TRBV6-5 CASSGGQGIHQPQHF
TRBJ1-1 TRBV9 CASSEQGTEAFF
TRBJ2-1 TRBV5-8 CASSSLSEQFF
TRBJ1-4 TRBV5-6 CASSRALGEKLFF
TRBJ1-3 TRBV7-6 CASSFAPYGNTIYF
TRBJ2-7 TRBV7-2 CASSGYNEQYF
TRBJ2-2 TRBV6-6 CASTLGQGQGELFF
TRBJ2-2 TRBV7-3 CASSSGQGIGELFF
TRBJ2-1 TRBV5-4 CASSLRTSGYNEQFF
TRBJ2-7 TRBV27 CASSSRVTSSYEQYF
TRBJ2-3 TRBV5-1 CASSLSGQGPTTDTQYF
TRBJ2-3 TRBV6-5 CASSESDRHYTQYF